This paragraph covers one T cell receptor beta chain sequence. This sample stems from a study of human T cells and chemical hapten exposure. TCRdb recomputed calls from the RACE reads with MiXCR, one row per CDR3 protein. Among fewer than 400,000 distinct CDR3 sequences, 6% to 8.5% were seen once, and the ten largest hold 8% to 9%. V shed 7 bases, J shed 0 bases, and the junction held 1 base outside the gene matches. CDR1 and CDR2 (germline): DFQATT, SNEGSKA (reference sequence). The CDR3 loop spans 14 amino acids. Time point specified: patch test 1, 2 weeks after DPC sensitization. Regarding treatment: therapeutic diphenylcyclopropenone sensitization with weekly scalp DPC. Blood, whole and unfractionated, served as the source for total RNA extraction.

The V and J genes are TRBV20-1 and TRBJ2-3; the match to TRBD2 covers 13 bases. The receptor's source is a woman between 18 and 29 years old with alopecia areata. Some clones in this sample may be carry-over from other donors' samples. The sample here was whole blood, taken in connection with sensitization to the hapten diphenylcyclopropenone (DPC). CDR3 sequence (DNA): TGCAGTGGGACTAGCGGGGGTAGCACAGATACGCAGTATTTT. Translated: CSGTSGGSTDTQYF.